The sequence of this TCR beta chain was determined in a study of T cells after yellow fever vaccination. TCR cDNA, made by 5'RACE template switching, carried an added universal primer site and UMIs. TCRdb reprocessed the 5' RACE reads via MiXCR and lists one record per CDR3 protein. In the table there are hundreds of thousands of distinct CDR3 sequences, around an eighth of which are singletons. The CDR3 runs 14 residues. Germline assignment: CDR1 SGDLS and CDR2 YYNGEE. V shed 5 bases and J shed 5 bases, with 16 bases lying between them. The specimen was PBMCs, collected on the day of the yellow fever booster vaccination. The chain has TRBV9 and TRBJ2-5; D might be TRBD2 (6 bases). The sequence was collected from a young man who received the YFV17D yellow fever vaccine. DNA for the CDR3: TGTGCCAGCAGTGGGTCGGAGGGAGCGGAGACCCAGTACTTC. Translating gives CASSGSEGAETQYF. The full variable domain, completed using reference TRBV9 and TRBJ2-5, is DSGVTQTPKHLITATGQRVTLRCSPRSGDLSVYWYQQSLDQGLQFLIQYYNGEERAKGNILERFSAQQFPDLHSELNLSSLELGDSALYFCASSGSEGAETQYFGPGTRLLVL.